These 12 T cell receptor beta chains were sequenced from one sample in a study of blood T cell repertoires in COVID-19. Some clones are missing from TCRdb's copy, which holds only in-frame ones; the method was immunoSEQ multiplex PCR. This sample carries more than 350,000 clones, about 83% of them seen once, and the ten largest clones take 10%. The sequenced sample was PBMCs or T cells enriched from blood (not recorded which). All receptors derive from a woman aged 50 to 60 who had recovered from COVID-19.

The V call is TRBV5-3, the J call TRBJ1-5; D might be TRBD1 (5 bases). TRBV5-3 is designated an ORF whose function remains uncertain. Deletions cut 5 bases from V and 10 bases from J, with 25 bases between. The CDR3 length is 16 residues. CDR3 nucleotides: TGTGCCAGAAGTCTTTCAAGGGGCCGCGTCCTTGAACCCCAGCATTTT. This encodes CARSLSRGRVLEPQHF.

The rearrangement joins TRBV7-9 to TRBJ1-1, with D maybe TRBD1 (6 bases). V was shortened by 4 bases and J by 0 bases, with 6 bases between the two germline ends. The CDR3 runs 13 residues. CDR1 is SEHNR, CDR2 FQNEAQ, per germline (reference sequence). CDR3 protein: CASSYRVNTEAFF. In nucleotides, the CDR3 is TGTGCCAGCAGCTACAGGGTGAACACTGAAGCTTTCTTT.

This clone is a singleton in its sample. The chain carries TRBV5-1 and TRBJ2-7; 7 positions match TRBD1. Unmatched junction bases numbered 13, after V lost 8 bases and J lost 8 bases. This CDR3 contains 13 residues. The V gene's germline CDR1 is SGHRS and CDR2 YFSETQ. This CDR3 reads CASRPPGQTKQYF. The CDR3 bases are TGCGCCAGTCGTCCCCCGGGACAGACAAAGCAGTACTTC.

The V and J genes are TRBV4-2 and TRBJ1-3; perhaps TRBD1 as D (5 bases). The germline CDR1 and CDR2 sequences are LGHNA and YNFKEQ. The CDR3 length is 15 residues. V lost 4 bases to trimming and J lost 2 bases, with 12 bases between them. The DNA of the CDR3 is TGTGCCAGCAGCCCTTATAGACAGACTGGAAACACCATATATTTT. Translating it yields CASSPYRQTGNTIYF.

As DNA, the CDR3 is TGTGCCAGCAGCTTAGGCCAGAACAGGGCCCAGCATTTT. This encodes CASSLGQNRAQHF. The rearrangement uses TRBV7-9 and TRBJ1-5, with D possibly TRBD1 on 6 matching bases. This CDR3 spans 13 amino acids. Germline CDR1 is SEHNR and CDR2 is FQNEAQ (reference sequence). V lost 1 base and J 11 bases, leaving 12 bases between the germline ends.

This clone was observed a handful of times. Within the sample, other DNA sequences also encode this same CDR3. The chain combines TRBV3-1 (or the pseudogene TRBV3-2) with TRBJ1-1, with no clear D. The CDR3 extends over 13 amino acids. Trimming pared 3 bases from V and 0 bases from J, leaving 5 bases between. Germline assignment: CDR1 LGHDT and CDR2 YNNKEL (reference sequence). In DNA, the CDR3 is TGTGCCAGCAGCCATCGTGTGAACACTGAAGCTTTCTTT. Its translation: CASSHRVNTEAFF.

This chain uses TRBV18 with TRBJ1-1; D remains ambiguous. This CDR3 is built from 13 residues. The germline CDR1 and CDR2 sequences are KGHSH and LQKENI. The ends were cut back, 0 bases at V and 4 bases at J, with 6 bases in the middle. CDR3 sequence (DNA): TGTGCCAGCTCACCACCTTCGGGCACTGAAGCTTTCTTT. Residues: CASSPPSGTEAFF.

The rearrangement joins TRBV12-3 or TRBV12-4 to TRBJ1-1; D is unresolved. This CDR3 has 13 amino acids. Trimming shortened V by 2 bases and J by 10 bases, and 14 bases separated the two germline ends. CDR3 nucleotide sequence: TGTGCCAGCAGTTTAAAGTCAGAGACACGAGCTTTCTTT. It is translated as CASSLKSETRAFF.

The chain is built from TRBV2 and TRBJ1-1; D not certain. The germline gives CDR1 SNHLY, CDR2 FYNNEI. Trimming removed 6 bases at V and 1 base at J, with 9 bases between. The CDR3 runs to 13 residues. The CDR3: CASRVAENTEAFF. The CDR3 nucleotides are TGTGCCAGCAGGGTAGCAGAGAACACTGAAGCTTTCTTT.

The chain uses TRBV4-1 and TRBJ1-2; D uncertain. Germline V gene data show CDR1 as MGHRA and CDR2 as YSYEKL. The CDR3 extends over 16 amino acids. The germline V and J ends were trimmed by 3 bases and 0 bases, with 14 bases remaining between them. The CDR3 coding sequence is TGCGCCAGCAGCCAGGACGGGAGGATTCCTAACTATGGCTACACCTTC. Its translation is CASSQDGRIPNYGYTF.

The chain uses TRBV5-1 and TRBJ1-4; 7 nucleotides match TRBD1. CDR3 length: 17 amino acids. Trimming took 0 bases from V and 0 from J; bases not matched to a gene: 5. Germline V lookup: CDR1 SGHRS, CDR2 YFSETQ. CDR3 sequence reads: CASSLDQGDSTNEKLFF. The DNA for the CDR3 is TGCGCCAGCAGCTTGGATCAGGGGGACTCAACTAATGAAAAACTGTTTTTT. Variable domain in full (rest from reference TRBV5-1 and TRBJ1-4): KAGVTQTPRYLIKTRGQQVTLSCSPISGHRSVSWYQQTPGQGLQFLFEYFSETQRNKGNFPGRFSGRQFSNSRSEMNVSTLELGDSALYLCASSLDQGDSTNEKLFFGSGTQLSVL.

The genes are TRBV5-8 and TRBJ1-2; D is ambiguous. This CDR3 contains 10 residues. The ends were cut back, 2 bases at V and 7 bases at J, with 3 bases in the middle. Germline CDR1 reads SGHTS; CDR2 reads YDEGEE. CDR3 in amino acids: CASSFSGYTF. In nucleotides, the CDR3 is TGTGCCAGCAGCTTCTCTGGCTACACCTTC. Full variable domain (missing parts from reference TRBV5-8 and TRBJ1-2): EAGVTQSPTHLIKTRGQQATLRCSPISGHTSVYWYQQALGLGLQFLLWYDEGEERNRGNFPPRFSGRQFPNYSSELNVNALELEDSALYLCASSFSGYTFGSGTRLTVV.